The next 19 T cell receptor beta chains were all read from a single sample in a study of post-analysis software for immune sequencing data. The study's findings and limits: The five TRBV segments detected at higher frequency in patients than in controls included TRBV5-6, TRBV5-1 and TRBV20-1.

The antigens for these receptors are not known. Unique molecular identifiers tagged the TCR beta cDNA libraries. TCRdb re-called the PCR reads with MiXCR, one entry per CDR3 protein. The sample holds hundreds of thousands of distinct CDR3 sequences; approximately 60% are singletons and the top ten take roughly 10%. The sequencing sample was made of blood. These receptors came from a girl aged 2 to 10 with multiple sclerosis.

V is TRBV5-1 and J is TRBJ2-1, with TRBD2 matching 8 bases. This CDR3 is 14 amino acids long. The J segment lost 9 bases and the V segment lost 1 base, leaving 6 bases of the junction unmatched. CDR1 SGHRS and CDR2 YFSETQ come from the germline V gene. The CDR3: CASSLTGGPGEQFF. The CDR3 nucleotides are TGCGCCAGCAGCTTGACGGGAGGGCCGGGTGAGCAGTTCTTC.

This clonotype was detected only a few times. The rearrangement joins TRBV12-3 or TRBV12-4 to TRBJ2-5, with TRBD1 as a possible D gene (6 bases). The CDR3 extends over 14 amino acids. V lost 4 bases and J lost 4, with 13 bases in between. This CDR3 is CASSSQGWGETQYF. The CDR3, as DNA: TGTGCCAGCAGTTCACAGGGTTGGGGAGAGACCCAGTACTTC.

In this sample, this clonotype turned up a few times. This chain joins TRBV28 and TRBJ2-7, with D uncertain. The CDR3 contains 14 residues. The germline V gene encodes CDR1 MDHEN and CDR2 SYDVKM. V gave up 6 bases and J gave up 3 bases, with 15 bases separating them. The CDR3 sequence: CASSSRTVRYEQYF. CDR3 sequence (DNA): TGTGCCAGCAGCTCACGGACGGTTCGCTACGAGCAGTACTTC.

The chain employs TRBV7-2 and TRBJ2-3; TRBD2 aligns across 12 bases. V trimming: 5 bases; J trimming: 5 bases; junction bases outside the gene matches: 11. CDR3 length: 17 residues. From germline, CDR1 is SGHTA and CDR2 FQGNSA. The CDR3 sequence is CASSVRTSGTARDTQYF. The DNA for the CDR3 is TGTGCCAGCAGCGTCCGGACTAGCGGGACGGCGCGAGATACGCAGTATTTT.

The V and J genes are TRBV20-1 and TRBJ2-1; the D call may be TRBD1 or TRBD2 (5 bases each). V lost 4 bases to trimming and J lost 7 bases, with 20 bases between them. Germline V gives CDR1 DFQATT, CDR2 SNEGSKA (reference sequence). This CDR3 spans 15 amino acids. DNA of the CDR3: TGCAGTGCTACAGCCCCTCTCGGGACGCCTAATGAGCAGTTCTTC. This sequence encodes CSATAPLGTPNEQFF.

CDR3 in DNA: TGTGCCAGCAGCTCCAGGGGGGGAAATGCCGGGGAGCTGTTTTTT. Protein sequence: CASSSRGGNAGELFF. The chain uses TRBV7-8 and TRBJ2-2, with D perhaps TRBD1 or TRBD2 (7 bases each). The V and J ends lost 4 bases and 6 bases respectively, with 15 bases between them. CDR1 SGHVS and CDR2 FQNEAQ come from the germline V gene. The CDR3 totals 15 residues.

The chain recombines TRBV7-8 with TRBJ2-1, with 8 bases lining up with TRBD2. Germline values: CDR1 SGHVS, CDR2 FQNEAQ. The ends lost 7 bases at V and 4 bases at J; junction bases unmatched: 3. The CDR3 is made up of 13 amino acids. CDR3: CASNLAGYNEQFF. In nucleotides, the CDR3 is TGTGCCAGCAACCTAGCGGGTTACAATGAGCAGTTCTTC.

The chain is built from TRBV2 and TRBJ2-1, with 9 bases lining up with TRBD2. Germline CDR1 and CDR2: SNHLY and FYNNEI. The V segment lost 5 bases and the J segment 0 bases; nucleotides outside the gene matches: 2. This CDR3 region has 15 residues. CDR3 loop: CASSPAGGSYNEQFF. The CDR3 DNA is TGTGCCAGCAGTCCAGCGGGAGGCTCCTACAATGAGCAGTTCTTC.

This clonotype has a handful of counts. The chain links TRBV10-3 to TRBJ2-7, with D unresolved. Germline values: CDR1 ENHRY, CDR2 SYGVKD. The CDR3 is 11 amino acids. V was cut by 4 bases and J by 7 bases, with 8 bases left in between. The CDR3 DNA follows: TGTGCCATCAGTGCATCCGGGGAGCAGTACTTC. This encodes CAISASGEQYF.

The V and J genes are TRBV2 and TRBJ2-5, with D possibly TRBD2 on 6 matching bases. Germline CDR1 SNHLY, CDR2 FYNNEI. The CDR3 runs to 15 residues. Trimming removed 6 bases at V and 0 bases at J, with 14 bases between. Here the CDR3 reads CASSVRRDYQETQYF. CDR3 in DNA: TGTGCCAGCAGCGTCCGCCGGGACTACCAAGAGACCCAGTACTTC.

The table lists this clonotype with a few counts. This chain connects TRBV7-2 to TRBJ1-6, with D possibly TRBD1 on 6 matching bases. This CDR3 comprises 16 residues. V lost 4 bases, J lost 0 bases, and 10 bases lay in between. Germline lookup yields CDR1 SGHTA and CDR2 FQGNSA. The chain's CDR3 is CASSSTTGSYNSPLHF. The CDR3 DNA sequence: TGTGCCAGCAGCTCTACGACAGGCTCCTATAATTCACCCCTCCACTTT.

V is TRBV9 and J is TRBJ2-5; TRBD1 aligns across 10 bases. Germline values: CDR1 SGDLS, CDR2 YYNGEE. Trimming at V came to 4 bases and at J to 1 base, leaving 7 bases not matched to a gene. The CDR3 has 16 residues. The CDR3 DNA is TGTGCCAGCAGCTTACGGGACAGGGGATTCCAAGAGACCCAGTACTTC. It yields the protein CASSLRDRGFQETQYF.

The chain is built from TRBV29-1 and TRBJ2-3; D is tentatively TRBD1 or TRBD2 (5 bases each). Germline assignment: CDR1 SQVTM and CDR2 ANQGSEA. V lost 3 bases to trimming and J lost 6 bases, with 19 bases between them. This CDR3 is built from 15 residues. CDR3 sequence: CSVDGASTGKDTQYF. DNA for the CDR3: TGCAGCGTTGATGGGGCTAGCACCGGCAAGGATACGCAGTATTTT.

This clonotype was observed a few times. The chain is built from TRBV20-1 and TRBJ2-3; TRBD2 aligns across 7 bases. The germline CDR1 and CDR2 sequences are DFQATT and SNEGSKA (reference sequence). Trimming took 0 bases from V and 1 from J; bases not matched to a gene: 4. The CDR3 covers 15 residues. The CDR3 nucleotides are TGCAGTGCTAGAGAGCGGGAGCAAGGCACAGATACGCAGTATTTT. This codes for CSAREREQGTDTQYF.

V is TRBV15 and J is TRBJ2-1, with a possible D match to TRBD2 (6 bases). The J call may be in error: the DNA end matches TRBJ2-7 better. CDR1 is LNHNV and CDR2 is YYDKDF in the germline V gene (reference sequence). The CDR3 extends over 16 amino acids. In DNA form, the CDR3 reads TGTGCCACCAGCAGAGCCCCCGTAGCGGCCTACAATGAGCAGTACTTC. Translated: CATSRAPVAAYNEQYF.

In DNA form, the CDR3 reads TGTGCCATCAACGGGGGGGGGAATCAAGAGACCCAGTACTTC. It is translated as CAINGGGNQETQYF. The rearrangement links TRBV10-3 to TRBJ2-7; 8 positions agree with TRBD2. Matching the DNA end better, TRBJ2-5 makes the J call doubtful. Germline CDR1 ENHRY, CDR2 SYGVKD. The CDR3 totals 14 residues.

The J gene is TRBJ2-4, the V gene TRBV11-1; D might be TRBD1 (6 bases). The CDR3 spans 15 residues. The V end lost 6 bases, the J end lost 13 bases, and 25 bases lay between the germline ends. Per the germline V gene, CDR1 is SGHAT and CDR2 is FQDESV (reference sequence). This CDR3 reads CASSDGGGYYYEQYF. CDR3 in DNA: TGTGCCAGCAGTGATGGGGGCGGATATTACTATGAGCAGTACTTC.

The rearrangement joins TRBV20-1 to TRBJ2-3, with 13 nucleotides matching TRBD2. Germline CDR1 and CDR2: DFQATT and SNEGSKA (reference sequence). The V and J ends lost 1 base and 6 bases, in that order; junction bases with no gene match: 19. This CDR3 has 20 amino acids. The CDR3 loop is CSARGLGLAGVRWNEDTQYF. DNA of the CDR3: TGCAGTGCTAGAGGTTTAGGACTAGCGGGAGTAAGGTGGAATGAGGATACGCAGTATTTT.

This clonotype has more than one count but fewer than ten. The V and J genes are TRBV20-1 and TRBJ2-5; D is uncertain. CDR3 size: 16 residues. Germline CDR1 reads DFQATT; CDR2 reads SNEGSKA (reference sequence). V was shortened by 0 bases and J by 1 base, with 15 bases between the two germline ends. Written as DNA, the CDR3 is TGCAGTGCTAGAGATAAGCCTCCCATCATCCAAGAGACCCAGTACTTC. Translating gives CSARDKPPIIQETQYF.